This is a list of T cell receptor beta chains from one sample in a study of shared clonotypes between healthy human individuals. Some clones are missing from TCRdb's copy, which holds only in-frame ones; the method was immunoSEQ multiplex PCR. Altogether 1 million to 1.3 million clones are present, about four fifths being singletons, with the ten largest covering 0.5% to 0.65%. Sample: memory CD4+ T cells from PBMCs. The source of these receptors is a man aged 18-30 years in good health. Some clones in this sample may be carry-over from other donors' samples. CDR3s include the opening cysteine and the closing phenylalanine or tryptophan. A D gene is named only where the DNA matches it firmly. Not every row has a clone size; where given, it reads once, few, many or a size class.

TRBJ2-7 once - TRBV14 TGTGCCAGCAGGCAGGGGACCTACGAGCAGTACTTC CASRQGTYEQYF
TRBJ2-7 - - TRBV27 TGTGCCAGCAGGACGATCAGGGATAGGCAGTACTTC CASRTIRDRQYF
TRBJ1-1 - - TRBV6-6 TGTGCCAGCACGAGGCCGTTGAACACTGAAGCTTTCTTT CASTRPLNTEAFF
TRBJ2-1 - - TRBV28 TGTGCCAGCAGTTTAATCATCGGGGTAGCCGCTTTCCACAATGAGCAGTTCTTC CASSLIIGVAAFHNEQFF
TRBJ1-2 - - TRBV29-1 TGCAGCGTAGCAGGGGCTTTGTCCTATGGCTACACCTTC CSVAGALSYGYTF
TRBJ2-7 - - TRBV27 TGTGCCAGCAGTTTGTGGTCTGGCGTATCATGGGGCTCCTACGAGCAGTACTTC CASSLWSGVSWGSYEQYF
TRBJ2-7 - - TRBV9 TGTGCCAGCAGCGTAGAACCCGTCTCCTACGAGCAGTACTTC CASSVEPVSYEQYF
TRBJ1-5 - TRBD1 TRBV9 TGTGCCAGCAGCCCCACAGGGGGCAGGCAGCCCCAGCATTTT CASSPTGGRQPQHF
TRBJ2-7 - - TRBV2 TGTGCCAGCAGTTATATCGGGGCCGACCTTGGTGAGCAGTACTTC CASSYIGADLGEQYF
TRBJ1-1 - - TRBV28 TGTGCCAGCAGTTTGTTCGGGAGGTACTCTGAAGCTTTCTTT CASSLFGRYSEAFF
TRBJ1-2 - - TRBV28 TGTGCCAGCAGTTTTAGTAAGGGCGGCTACACCTTC CASSFSKGGYTF
TRBJ1-1 - - TRBV10-2 TGCGCCAGCAGTGCCGGGAACACTGAAGCTTTCTTT CASSAGNTEAFF
TRBJ2-2 once - TRBV5-1 TGCGCCAGCAGCCTCATAAGGGTCACCGGGGAGCTGTTTTTT CASSLIRVTGELFF
TRBJ2-2 - - TRBV7-8 TGTGCCAGCAGCTTAGAGGGACAATCCAACACCGGGGAGCTGTTTTTT CASSLEGQSNTGELFF
TRBJ2-6 - - TRBV5-8 TGTGCCAGCAGCTTGCCGAGCTCTGGGGCCAACGTCCTGACTTTC CASSLPSSGANVLTF
TRBJ1-6 - - TRBV6-6 - CASSSSGQNNSPLHF
TRBJ2-7 - - TRBV21-1 TGTGCCAGCAGCAAAGCGACCGACAGGGAGATCTACGAGCAGTACTTC CASSKATDREIYEQYF
TRBJ1-1 - - TRBV9 TGTGCCAGCAGCGTAGGTGCCCAGAACACTGAAGCTTTCTTT CASSVGAQNTEAFF
TRBJ1-2 - - TRBV29-1 TGCAGCGTTGCTGGCAGCTCTGGCTACACCTTC CSVAGSSGYTF
TRBJ2-3 - - TRBV4-1 TGCGCCAGCAGCCCCGTTTTTACGGGAAGTCTGGAAGATACGCAGTATTTT CASSPVFTGSLEDTQYF
TRBJ2-2 - TRBD1 TRBV2 TGTGCCAGCAGTCCGGGACAGGGTTCCCCCGGGGAGCTGTTTTTT CASSPGQGSPGELFF
TRBJ2-1 - - TRBV30 TGTGCCTGGAGTCCAGCCCGACTAGTCAATGAGCAGTTCTTC CAWSPARLVNEQFF
TRBJ2-1 - TRBD2 TRBV25-1 TGTGCCAGCCGTTCCCCCGGGACTAGCCTCAATGAGCAGTTCTTC CASRSPGTSLNEQFF
TRBJ1-2 once - TRBV28 TGTGCCAGCAGCACCAGTGGACTTGGCTACACCTTC CASSTSGLGYTF
TRBJ2-2 - TRBD2 TRBV7-9 TGTGCCAGCAGCTTACTAGCGGCGAACACCGGGGAGCTGTTTTTT CASSLLAANTGELFF
TRBJ2-5 - TRBD2 TRBV5-1 TGCGCCAGCAGCCCGGGACTACAAGAGACCCAGTACTTC CASSPGLQETQYF
TRBJ1-1 once - TRBV5-1 TGCGCCAGCAGCTTGGTATCCAGGGGGAACACTGAAGCTTTCTTT CASSLVSRGNTEAFF
TRBJ2-3 - TRBD2 TRBV28 TGTGCCAGCAGTGCCCCTAGCGGGAGGACCACAGATACGCAGTATTTT CASSAPSGRTTDTQYF
TRBJ2-1 - - TRBV9 TGTGCCAGCGGTCACCGCTCGGGCACAACCGATGAGCAGTTCTTC CASGHRSGTTDEQFF
TRBJ1-4 - TRBD1 TRBV27 TGTGCCAGCAGACTACAGGGGGGTGGAAAACTGTTTTTT CASRLQGGGKLFF
TRBJ1-5 - TRBD1 TRBV6-6 TGTGCCAGCCAGGGGGCTAATCAGCCCCAGCATTTT CASQGANQPQHF
TRBJ1-1 - - TRBV28 TGTGCCAGCACCCAAGGCCTTTCCACTGAAGCTTTCTTT CASTQGLSTEAFF
TRBJ2-7 - - TRBV7-2 TGTGCCAGCAGCTTAGCTCCTAGTGAGACCTACGAGCAGTACTTC CASSLAPSETYEQYF
TRBJ2-5 few TRBD2 TRBV11-3 TGTGCCAGCAGCTCGGGACTAGCGGGTCAAGAGACCCAGTACTTC CASSSGLAGQETQYF
TRBJ2-2 few TRBD2 TRBV27 TGTGCCAGCAGCTCCGGCCCGACTAGCGGGAGACCCGGGGAGCTGTTTTTT CASSSGPTSGRPGELFF
TRBJ2-3 - - TRBV5-4 TGTGCCAGCAGCACTCTAACAAATCCGGACACAGATACGCAGTATTTT CASSTLTNPDTDTQYF
TRBJ2-1 - TRBD2 TRBV29-1 TGCAGCGTTGATCCGGGACTAGCTAGCAATGAGCAGTTCTTC CSVDPGLASNEQFF
TRBJ2-5 - - TRBV7-3 TGTGCCAGCAGCCAGGGAAACCAAGAGACCCAGTACTTC CASSQGNQETQYF
TRBJ2-7 many TRBD2 TRBV7-2 TGTGCCAGCAGCTATAGGACACTAGCGGGAGGATACTACGAGCAGTACTTC CASSYRTLAGGYYEQYF
TRBJ2-1 once TRBD2 TRBV6-5 TGTGCCAGCCGCGGGACTAGATCCCATGAGCAGTTCTTC CASRGTRSHEQFF
TRBJ1-1 - - TRBV15 TGTGCCACCAGCAGGGACAGACTGAACACTGAAGCTTTCTTT CATSRDRLNTEAFF
TRBJ2-7 - - TRBV6-4 TGTGCCAGCAGACGGGGGGAGCAGTACTTC CASRRGEQYF
TRBJ1-4 - TRBD1 TRBV2 TGTGCCTCCCAGGGACAGGGGGCGACTAATGAAAAACTGTTTTTT CASQGQGATNEKLFF
TRBJ2-3 - TRBD2 TRBV7-3 TGTGCCAGCAGCCTTGGCCTCCGTGCGGGGGGGCTTGAAGATACGCAGTATTTT CASSLGLRAGGLEDTQYF
TRBJ1-3 - - TRBV25-1 TGTGCCAGCAGTGATCCGGGACACTCTGGAAACACCATATATTTT CASSDPGHSGNTIYF
TRBJ2-7 - - TRBV28 TGTGCCAGCAGTACTAGGACGGGGACCTACGAGCAGTACTTC CASSTRTGTYEQYF
TRBJ2-7 once - TRBV4-3 TGCGCCAGCAGCCAAGATTTTCGGCAGGGTGGATACGAGCAGTACTTC CASSQDFRQGGYEQYF
TRBJ1-4 - TRBD1 TRBV15 TGTGCCACCAGCAGAGCCAGGGGGCGCGGGACTGAAAAACTGTTTTTT CATSRARGRGTEKLFF
TRBJ2-2 - TRBD2 TRBV2 TGTGCCAGCAGCGCAACCGGGACTAGCGGGAGTCGGAGCACCGGGGAGCTGTTTTTT CASSATGTSGSRSTGELFF
TRBJ2-2 - - TRBV4-2 TGTGCCAGCAGCCAGGGAACCGGGGAGCTGTTTTTT CASSQGTGELFF
TRBJ1-5 - - TRBV7-2 TGTGCCAGCAGCAATCAGCCCCAGCATTTT CASSNQPQHF
TRBJ1-1 - - TRBV28 TGTGCCAGCAGTTTACTTGACCCTGGGGGAGCTTTCTTT CASSLLDPGGAFF
TRBJ2-5 - - TRBV7-3 TGTGCCAGCAGCTTAATGTCCGGACTTATGGAGACCCAGTACTTC CASSLMSGLMETQYF
TRBJ2-1 - TRBD2 TRBV7-8 TGTGCCAGCAGCTTAGGTTTTGGGACTAGCGGACCCAATGAGCAGTTCTTC CASSLGFGTSGPNEQFF
TRBJ2-5 once TRBD1 TRBV27 TGTGCCAGCAGTGCGAACAGGGGGGAGACCCAGTACTTC CASSANRGETQYF